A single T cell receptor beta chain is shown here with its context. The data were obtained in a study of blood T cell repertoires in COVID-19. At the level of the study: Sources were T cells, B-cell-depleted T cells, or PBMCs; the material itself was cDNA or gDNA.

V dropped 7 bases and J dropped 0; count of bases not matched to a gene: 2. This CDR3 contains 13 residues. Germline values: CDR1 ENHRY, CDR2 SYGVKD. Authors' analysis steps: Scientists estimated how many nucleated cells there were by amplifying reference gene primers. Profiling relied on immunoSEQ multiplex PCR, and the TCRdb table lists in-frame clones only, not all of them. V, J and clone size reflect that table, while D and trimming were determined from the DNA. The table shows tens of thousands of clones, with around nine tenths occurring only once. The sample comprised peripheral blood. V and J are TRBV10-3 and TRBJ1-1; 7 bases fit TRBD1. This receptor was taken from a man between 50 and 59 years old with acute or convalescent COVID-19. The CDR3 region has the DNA TGTGCCATCAAAGGGGGCCTGAACACTGAAGCTTTCTTT. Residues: CAIKGGLNTEAFF.